The 32 T cell receptor beta chains listed next were all sequenced from one sample in a study of blood T cell repertoires in COVID-19. Clones were sequenced by immunoSEQ multiplex PCR, and TCRdb holds only the in-frame ones, with some missing. This table holds approximately 66,000 clones, roughly 86% found once. Sequenced sample: peripheral blood. All receptors derive from a middle-aged man with active COVID-19.

CDR3: CASSGEKGRYYGYTF. The DNA for the CDR3 is TGTGCCAGCAGCGGGGAGAAGGGGAGGTACTATGGCTACACCTTC. The chain links TRBV2 to TRBJ1-2; D might be TRBD1 (5 bases). Trimming stripped 6 bases from V and 3 bases from J, with 17 bases between. This CDR3 has 15 amino acids. Germline-derived CDR1 and CDR2 are SNHLY and FYNNEI.

V is TRBV6-1 and J is TRBJ1-4; 10 bases agree with TRBD1. The CDR3 contains 16 residues. From germline, CDR1 is MNHNS and CDR2 SASEGT. V was pared by 3 bases and J by 7 bases, with 8 bases of the junction left unmatched. The CDR3 DNA reads TGTGCCAGCAGTGAGGAGATGGGGACAGGGGTTGAAAAACTGTTTTTT. This gives the protein CASSEEMGTGVEKLFF.

V is TRBV6-6 and J is TRBJ1-2, with D possibly TRBD1 on 6 matching bases. CDR3 size: 12 residues. Germline CDR1 reads MNHNY; CDR2 reads SVGAGI (reference sequence). Trimming cost V 4 bases and J 8 bases, with 11 bases left between them. CDR3 DNA sequence: TGTGCCAGCAGTTCGGACAGAGCGGGCTACACCTTC. It translates to CASSSDRAGYTF.

The chain combines TRBV3-1 (or the pseudogene TRBV3-2) with TRBJ2-2; the D gene is possibly TRBD2 (5 bases). CDR3 length: 16 residues. The germline V gene has CDR1 LGHDT and CDR2 YNNKEL (reference sequence). V was trimmed by 2 bases and J by 0 bases, leaving 10 bases between them. CDR3 amino acids: CASSQYIGTNTGELFF. The CDR3 DNA follows: TGTGCCAGCAGCCAATATATCGGGACGAACACCGGGGAGCTGTTTTTT.

J is TRBJ1-2 and V is TRBV18; D is possibly TRBD1 (6 bases). CDR3 length: 14 amino acids. V lost 6 bases, J lost 3 bases, and 14 bases lay in between. In germline, CDR1 is KGHSH, CDR2 LQKENI. The CDR3 spells CASSPKRQDYGYTF. CDR3 bases: TGTGCCAGCTCTCCCAAGAGACAGGACTATGGCTACACCTTC.

The chain carries TRBV2 and TRBJ2-1; 7 nucleotides agree with TRBD2. Germline CDR1 reads SNHLY; CDR2 reads FYNNEI. The ends lost 0 bases at V and 7 bases at J; junction bases unmatched: 9. This CDR3 comprises 16 residues. In DNA, the CDR3 is TGTGCCAGCAGTGAAGCGGAGGCGGGAGTAAGGAATGAGCAGTTCTTC. This sequence encodes CASSEAEAGVRNEQFF.

The CDR3 bases are TGTGCCAGCAGCGTCGGGACAGACACTGAAGCTTTCTTT. Translation gives CASSVGTDTEAFF. The chain recombines TRBV5-4 with TRBJ1-1, with TRBD1 matching over 7 bases. CDR1 is SGHNT and CDR2 is YYREEE in the germline V gene (reference sequence). The V segment lost 4 bases and the J segment 3 bases; nucleotides outside the gene matches: 3. The CDR3 consists of 13 residues.

V usage is TRBV12-3 or TRBV12-4 and J usage is TRBJ1-2; 7 bases align to TRBD1. The CDR3 loop spans 12 amino acids. Trimming cost V 5 bases and J 10 bases; bases outside gene matches: 7. As DNA, the CDR3 is TGTGCCAGCAGTCCCGGGACAGCTGACTACACCTTC. Translating gives CASSPGTADYTF.

This rearrangement joins TRBV4-1 to TRBJ1-2; no firm D call. CDR1 is MGHRA, CDR2 YSYEKL, per germline. The CDR3 length is 14 residues. Trimming cost V 2 bases and J 5 bases, with 12 bases left between them. CDR3 coding DNA: TGCGCCAGCAGCCAAAGAACTGGGAGTTATGGCTACACCTTC. It yields the protein CASSQRTGSYGYTF.

The chain recombines TRBV2 with TRBJ1-5; TRBD1 agrees at 7 bases. The CDR3 is 14 amino acids. V lost 8 bases and J lost 2; bases outside the gene matches: 6. Germline V CDR1 and CDR2: SNHLY, FYNNEI. The CDR3 spells CASFDREGNQPQHF. Here the CDR3 DNA reads TGTGCCAGCTTCGACAGGGAAGGCAATCAGCCCCAGCATTTT.

This chain joins TRBV6-6 and TRBJ2-7; TRBD1 is a possible D gene (6 bases). CDR3 size: 14 residues. Germline values: CDR1 MNHNY, CDR2 SVGAGI (reference sequence). The V end lost 6 bases, the J end lost 6 bases, and 18 bases lay between the germline ends. As DNA, the CDR3 is TGTGCCAGCAGCTACGACGGGACAAGCATCGAGCAGTACGTC. Amino acids: CASSYDGTSIEQYV.

The V gene is TRBV7-8, the J gene TRBJ2-1; a possible D gene is TRBD1 (5 bases). V lost 1 base, J lost 2 bases, and 9 bases lay in between. In germline, CDR1 is SGHVS, CDR2 FQNEAQ. The CDR3 spans 15 residues. The CDR3 DNA sequence: TGTGCCAGCAGCTTAGGGCAGGGCCCCTACAATGAGCAGTTCTTC. As protein: CASSLGQGPYNEQFF. Using reference TRBV7-8 and TRBJ2-1 for the parts outside the CDR3, the full variable domain is GAGVSQSPRYKVAKRGQDVALRCDPISGHVSLFWYQQALGQGPEFLTYFQNEAQLDKSGLPSDRFFAERPEGSVSTLKIQRTQQEDSAVYLCASSLGQGPYNEQFFGPGTRLTVL.

The rearrangement links TRBV2 to TRBJ2-1, with 8 bases matching TRBD2. Germline V gene sequence: CDR1 SNHLY, CDR2 FYNNEI. The CDR3 consists of 14 residues. V lost 7 bases, J lost 6 bases, and 8 bases stayed unmatched. The chain's CDR3 is CASNPAGGLNEQFF. The CDR3 DNA follows: TGTGCCAGCAACCCTGCGGGAGGTCTCAATGAGCAGTTCTTC.

The rearrangement uses TRBV2 and TRBJ2-3; weak D call: TRBD2 (6 bases). Germline V CDR1 and CDR2: SNHLY, FYNNEI. Trimming took 7 bases from V and 0 from J, leaving 14 bases between them. The CDR3 sequence is 15 residues long. The CDR3 sequence: CASTRLASSTDTQYF. The CDR3 DNA reads TGTGCCAGCACCAGGCTAGCGAGTAGCACAGATACGCAGTATTTT.

The chain has TRBV5-6 and TRBJ2-2; D is perhaps TRBD2 (6 bases). V was pared by 0 bases and J by 3 bases, with 15 bases between. This CDR3 has 17 residues. Germline V gene sequence: CDR1 SGHDT, CDR2 YYEEEE. The CDR3 DNA reads as TGTGCCAGCAGCTTGGGGGTTAGGGACTGGGACACCGGGGAGCTGTTTTTT. Encoded protein: CASSLGVRDWDTGELFF.

V is TRBV4-2 and J is TRBJ2-1, with 11 nucleotides matching TRBD2. The CDR3 runs to 17 residues. Germline V gene lookup returns CDR1 LGHNA and CDR2 YNFKEQ. V was clipped by 5 bases and J by 2 bases; unmatched bases: 8. This CDR3 reads CASSSQTSGKAYNEQFF. In DNA, the CDR3 is TGTGCCAGCAGCTCACAGACTAGCGGGAAAGCCTACAATGAGCAGTTCTTC.

The CDR3 DNA reads TGTGCCAGCAGCGCCGAACAGGGCTACGGAAATTCACCCCTCCACTTT. It encodes CASSAEQGYGNSPLHF. The chain uses TRBV11-2 and TRBJ1-6; D is possibly TRBD1 (6 bases). CDR1 SGHAT and CDR2 FQNNGV come from the germline V gene. V lost 5 bases to trimming and J lost 7 bases, with 18 bases between them. This CDR3 has 16 residues.

This clone was recorded only once. The J gene is TRBJ1-1, the V gene TRBV3-1 (or the pseudogene TRBV3-2); possible D gene TRBD1, 6 bases. The length of the CDR3 is 13 residues. The germline V and J ends were trimmed by 0 bases and 12 bases, with 14 bases remaining between them. The germline V gene encodes CDR1 LGHDT and CDR2 YNNKEL (reference sequence). CDR3 nucleotides: TGTGCCAGCAGCCAAGATCTGAGGGGGACGCCTTTCTTT. Translated, it gives CASSQDLRGTPFF.

This chain joins TRBV6-5 and TRBJ2-7, with TRBD2 matching 11 bases. Germline values: CDR1 MNHEY, CDR2 SVGAGI. The CDR3 runs 14 residues. V lost 5 bases and J lost 6; bases outside the gene matches: 6. Here the CDR3 reads CASSTGLAATEQYF. As DNA, the CDR3 is TGTGCCAGCAGTACGGGACTAGCGGCGACCGAGCAGTACTTC.

The J gene is TRBJ2-7, the V gene TRBV6-1; 7 positions match TRBD1. Germline V lookup: CDR1 MNHNS, CDR2 SASEGT. V was pared by 2 bases and J by 2 bases, with 12 bases of the junction left unmatched. This CDR3 spans 17 amino acids. The CDR3 is CASSEHQGQLRAYEQYV. CDR3 DNA: TGTGCCAGCAGTGAACACCAGGGACAGCTGAGGGCCTACGAGCAGTACGTC.

The chain uses TRBV3-1 (or the pseudogene TRBV3-2) and TRBJ1-4; a weak D match, TRBD1 (5 bases). Deletions cut 4 bases from V and 7 bases from J, with 13 bases between. Per the germline V gene, CDR1 is LGHDT and CDR2 is YNNKEL (reference sequence). This CDR3 contains 14 residues. The CDR3 DNA reads as TGTGCCAGCAGCCTACGCGCGGGGGGTGAAAAACTGTTTTTT. Amino acids: CASSLRAGGEKLFF.

The chain uses TRBV7-2 and TRBJ2-7; 9 bases are shared with TRBD2. After removal of 3 bases from V and 2 bases from J, the junction contained 5 bases not matched to a gene. Germline V gene lookup returns CDR1 SGHTA and CDR2 FQGNSA. The CDR3 contains 15 residues. This chain's CDR3 is CASSLGGGAPYEQYF. The CDR3 nucleotides are TGTGCCAGCAGCTTGGGCGGGGGGGCGCCCTACGAGCAGTACTTC.

The genes are TRBV19 and TRBJ2-3; possible D gene TRBD1, 8 bases. The CDR3 spans 15 residues. V was pared by 4 bases and J by 14 bases, with 25 bases between. Per the germline V gene, CDR1 is LNHDA and CDR2 is SQIVND (reference sequence). CDR3 in amino acids: CASSNGFGGGQARYF. In DNA form, the CDR3 reads TGTGCCAGTAGTAATGGCTTTGGGGGGGGACAGGCTAGGTATTTT.

The chain employs TRBV9 and TRBJ2-2; 8 bases map to TRBD1. Germline CDR1 and CDR2: SGDLS and YYNGEE. CDR3 length: 16 amino acids. J was trimmed by 4 bases and V by 0 bases; bases with no gene match: 5. CDR3 protein: CASSVDGRGLTGELFF. The CDR3 DNA reads TGTGCCAGCAGCGTAGACGGCAGGGGGCTCACCGGGGAGCTGTTTTTT.

The table lists this clone with a few counts. This chain joins TRBV19 and TRBJ2-5; TRBD1 agrees at 7 bases. Germline loops: CDR1 LNHDA, CDR2 SQIVND (reference sequence). V lost 4 bases to trimming and J lost 5 bases; unmatched junction nucleotides: 7. This CDR3 is 14 amino acids long. The CDR3 protein is CASSTQGTTETQYF. In DNA, the CDR3 is TGTGCCAGTAGTACACAGGGGACGACGGAGACCCAGTACTTC. Full variable domain (remainder filled in from reference TRBV19 and TRBJ2-5): DGGITQSPKYLFRKEGQNVTLSCEQNLNHDAMYWYRQDPGQGLRLIYYSQIVNDFQKGDIAEGYSVSREKKESFPLTVTSAQKNPTAFYLCASSTQGTTETQYFGPGTRLLVL.

The V call is TRBV7-9, the J call TRBJ2-1, with 12 nucleotides matching TRBD2. V shed 5 bases, J shed 2 bases, and the junction held 4 bases outside the gene matches. The CDR3 is 16 residues long. CDR1 is SEHNR, CDR2 FQNEAQ, per germline (reference sequence). The CDR3 sequence is CASSGRLAGAYNEQFF. Here the CDR3 DNA reads TGTGCCAGCAGCGGTCGACTAGCGGGGGCCTACAATGAGCAGTTCTTC.

The chain links TRBV3-1 (or the pseudogene TRBV3-2) to TRBJ2-1; unclear D gene. V lost 1 base and J 7 bases, leaving 14 bases between the germline ends. The V gene's germline CDR1 is LGHDT and CDR2 YNNKEL (reference sequence). This CDR3 comprises 15 residues. The CDR3 sequence is CASSQGPLSRNEQFF. The CDR3 region has the DNA TGTGCCAGCAGCCAAGGACCTCTATCGAGGAATGAGCAGTTCTTC.

The chain carries TRBV12-3 or TRBV12-4 and TRBJ2-1, with 9 nucleotides matching TRBD2. This CDR3 comprises 13 residues. J was trimmed by 6 bases and V by 10 bases; bases with no gene match: 7. CDR3 coding DNA: TGTGCCACCGTAGCGGGAGCCCTCAATGAGCAGTTCTTC. Translation gives CATVAGALNEQFF.

This clone was seen a single time. CDR3 amino acids: CASSSAGGTEAFF. The CDR3 DNA reads TGCGCCAGCAGCTCGGCAGGGGGAACTGAAGCTTTCTTT. This chain uses TRBV10-1 with TRBJ1-1; 7 nucleotides agree with TRBD1. With V trimmed by 6 bases and J by 5 bases, 6 bases remained unmatched. CDR3 length: 13 residues. CDR1 is WNHNN, CDR2 SYGVQD, per germline (reference sequence).

V is TRBV19 and J is TRBJ1-2; 8 bases match TRBD1. The V and J ends lost 6 bases and 3 bases, in that order; junction bases with no gene match: 9. CDR1 LNHDA and CDR2 SQIVND come from the germline V gene (reference sequence). CDR3 length: 15 amino acids. CDR3 sequence (DNA): TGTGCCAGTAGCTCGACAGGGGATGGCTACTATGGCTACACCTTC. It is translated as CASSSTGDGYYGYTF.

The chain has TRBV6-2 or TRBV6-3 and TRBJ2-4, with 9 nucleotides matching TRBD1. The germline CDR1 and CDR2 sequences are MNHEY and SVGEGT. The V gene end was trimmed by 4 bases and the J gene end by 5 bases; junction bases not matched to a gene: 12. The CDR3 is 17 amino acids. The CDR3 DNA follows: TGTGCCAGCAGTTTCACCGGGACAGGGAGCGGCCAAAACATTCAGTACTTC. It encodes CASSFTGTGSGQNIQYF.

The V and J genes are TRBV7-8 and TRBJ2-1; 14 nucleotides line up with TRBD2. Looked up from germline, CDR1 is SGHVS and CDR2 is FQNEAQ. V lost 0 bases to trimming and J lost 7 bases; unmatched junction nucleotides: 2. The CDR3 is made up of 16 amino acids. The CDR3, as DNA: TGTGCCAGCAGCTTAGCGGGACTAGCGGGAGTGAATGAGCAGTTCTTC. Protein sequence: CASSLAGLAGVNEQFF.